The 10 T cell receptor beta chains in this list originate from one sample, sequenced in a study of PD-1 blockade in classical Hodgkin lymphoma. Clones were read by immunoSEQ multiplex PCR, and TCRdb kept only the in-frame ones, dropping some. The table shows 25,000 to 30,000 clones, with about four fifths occurring only once. As for time point: cycle 4 day 1 (C4D1), after five to seven weeks of nivolumab. Autologous stem cell transplantation was followed by relapse in every patient, and brentuximab vedotin exposure varied. The specimen comprised peripheral blood mononuclear cells (PBMCs), sampled before the fourth cycle of nivolumab. The receptor set was obtained from a human donor with classical Hodgkin lymphoma.

V is TRBV28 and J is TRBJ1-1, with D uncertain. V was shortened by 7 bases and J by 0 bases, with 9 bases between the two germline ends. The CDR3 is made up of 13 amino acids. Germline CDR1 and CDR2: MDHEN and SYDVKM. This chain's CDR3 is CASMVQLNTEAFF. The CDR3 bases are TGTGCCAGCATGGTGCAGCTGAACACTGAAGCTTTCTTT.

The chain recombines TRBV5-6 with TRBJ2-1; the match to TRBD2 covers 15 bases. CDR3 length equals 16 residues. J gave up 6 bases and V 4 bases, and 5 bases lay outside the gene matches. Germline V CDR1 and CDR2: SGHDT, YYEEEE. The CDR3 region is CASSPGLAGGFNEQFF. The CDR3 nucleotides read TGTGCCAGCAGCCCGGGACTAGCGGGAGGATTCAATGAGCAGTTCTTC.

In its sample, this clone was seen a few times. The chain carries TRBV5-6 and TRBJ1-2; perhaps TRBD1 as D (5 bases). The V gene lost 1 base and the J gene lost 9 bases, with 13 bases spanning the gap. The V gene's germline CDR1 is SGHDT and CDR2 YYEEEE. This CDR3 contains 13 residues. In DNA, the CDR3 is TGTGCCAGCAGCTTGCCTCCTCGGGGACGCTACACCTTC. It specifies CASSLPPRGRYTF. The full variable domain, in which reference TRBV5-6 and TRBJ1-2 provide the parts outside the CDR3, is DAGVTQSPTHLIKTRGQQVTLRCSPKSGHDTVSWYQQALGQGPQFIFQYYEEEERQRGNFPDRFSGHQFPNYSSELNVNALLLGDSALYLCASSLPPRGRYTFGSGTRLTVV.

The rearrangement joins TRBV11-3 to TRBJ2-1; 8 bases match TRBD2. The germline V gene has CDR1 SGHNT and CDR2 YENEEA. The CDR3 totals 15 residues. V lost 1 base to trimming and J lost 8 bases; unmatched junction nucleotides: 7. The CDR3 nucleotides are TGTGCCAGCAGCTTAGTTTCGGGAGGGCCGGATGAGCAGTTCTTC. Amino acid sequence: CASSLVSGGPDEQFF.

The chain is built from TRBV10-2 and TRBJ2-5; the D is unclear. V was cut by 6 bases and J by 2 bases, with 4 bases left in between. Germline loops: CDR1 WSHSY, CDR2 SAAADI. The CDR3 is 11 residues long. The CDR3 DNA reads as TGCGCCAGCAGCCGACAAGAGACCCAGTACTTC. It is translated as CASSRQETQYF.

J is TRBJ1-1 and V is TRBV10-3; possible D gene TRBD1, 6 bases. CDR3 length equals 12 residues. Looked up from germline, CDR1 is ENHRY and CDR2 is SYGVKD. V was clipped by 4 bases and J by 10 bases, with 13 bases between them. In DNA form, the CDR3 reads TGTGCCATCAGTGTCGCAGGGGACGGAGCTTTCTTT. It encodes CAISVAGDGAFF.

The CDR3 here is CASSLSTGDQYF. In nucleotides, the CDR3 is TGTGCCAGCAGTTTATCTACCGGTGACCAGTACTTC. V and J are TRBV6-6 and TRBJ2-5; D uncertain. This CDR3 comprises 12 residues. V shed 4 bases and J shed 10 bases, with 13 bases lying between them. Per the germline V gene, CDR1 is MNHNY and CDR2 is SVGAGI (reference sequence).

V and J are TRBV4-1 and TRBJ1-4, with no clear D. CDR3 length equals 16 residues. Germline-derived CDR1 and CDR2 are MGHRA and YSYEKL. V was trimmed by 4 bases and J by 3 bases, leaving 15 bases between them. This CDR3 reads CASSLTRVTSNEKLFF. The CDR3 nucleotides are TGCGCCAGCAGCCTGACGAGGGTTACTTCTAATGAAAAACTGTTTTTT.

This chain joins TRBV19 and TRBJ1-5; D perhaps matches TRBD1 (6 bases). CDR3 size: 19 residues. V shed 0 bases and J shed 6 bases, with 24 bases lying between them. The V gene's germline CDR1 is LNHDA and CDR2 SQIVND (reference sequence). This chain's CDR3 is CASSIESFGTQGTRQPQHF. The DNA of the CDR3 is TGTGCCAGTAGTATAGAAAGTTTCGGGACACAGGGAACCCGTCAGCCCCAGCATTTT. The whole variable domain, filled in from reference TRBV19 and TRBJ1-5, reads DGGITQSPKYLFRKEGQNVTLSCEQNLNHDAMYWYRQDPGQGLRLIYYSQIVNDFQKGDIAEGYSVSREKKESFPLTVTSAQKNPTAFYLCASSIESFGTQGTRQPQHFGDGTRLSIL.

This chain links TRBV27 with TRBJ2-1; tentative D call: TRBD1 (5 bases). The CDR3 is made up of 16 amino acids. Trimming removed 5 bases at V and 3 bases at J, with 17 bases between. The germline V gene has CDR1 MNHEY and CDR2 SMNVEV (reference sequence). This CDR3 reads CASSPLGQGFYNEQFF. The DNA for the CDR3 is TGTGCCAGCAGTCCCCTGGGGCAGGGTTTCTACAATGAGCAGTTCTTC.